Here is one T cell receptor (beta chain) with its context. The CDR3 is made up of 16 amino acids. The V end was cut by 8 bases, the J end by 0 bases, with 18 bases between. Germline loops: CDR1 SNHLY, CDR2 FYNNEI. These data originate in a study of neurological immune-mediated disorders. The cDNA came from 5'RACE with 10-nucleotide random UMIs. TCRdb re-analysed the 5' RACE reads in MiXCR, keeping a single row per CDR3 protein. This sample has roughly 50,000 distinct CDR3 sequences, with around a tenth found just once. Sequencing used PBMCs. The clonotype was recovered from a man between 65 and 85 years old with HTLV-1-associated myelopathy (HAM/TSP). This chain links TRBV2 with TRBJ2-3, with D possibly being TRBD2 (5 bases). The CDR3 here is CASPEASWYSTDTQYF. The CDR3 DNA sequence: TGTGCCAGCCCCGAGGCTAGCTGGTATAGCACAGATACGCAGTATTTT.